One sample yielded the 25 T cell receptor beta chains listed below, sequenced in a study of T cell repertoires in cytomegalovirus infection. Each CDR3 protein gets one entry after TCRdb re-called the reads with MiXCR. Of about 680,000 distinct CDR3 sequences detected, 20% to 25% appear once; the ten largest clones hold less than 9.5%. The sequencing sample was made of CD8+ T cells from PBMCs. The receptors shown here come from a human donor in good health (CMV status not recorded). Some clones in this sample may be carry-over from other donors' samples.

As DNA, the CDR3 is TGTGCCAGCAGCCCAGGGACAGGGCTCTATGGCTACACCTTC. Amino acids: CASSPGTGLYGYTF. J is TRBJ1-2 and V is TRBV14; 9 bases match TRBD1. In germline, CDR1 is SGHDN, CDR2 FVKESK. V shed 4 bases and J 4 bases; nucleotides not matched to a gene: 4. This CDR3 has 14 amino acids.

The rearrangement links TRBV29-1 to TRBJ2-7; the D is unclear. In germline, CDR1 is SQVTM, CDR2 ANQGSEA. V was cut by 0 bases and J by 1 base, with 7 bases left in between. There are 13 residues in the CDR3. The DNA for the CDR3 is TGCAGCGTTGAAGATGACCAATCCTACGAGCAGTACTTC. Its translation: CSVEDDQSYEQYF.

This clonotype was seen only a few times. The rearrangement uses TRBV7-9 and TRBJ2-1, with 10 bases lining up with TRBD1. CDR1 and CDR2 from the germline V gene are SEHNR and FQNEAQ (reference sequence). The CDR3 has 14 amino acids. The ends lost 4 bases at V and 8 bases at J; junction bases unmatched: 5. The DNA for the CDR3 is TGTGCCAGCAGCTCTACGGACAGGGGGTATGAGCAGTTCTTC. Amino acid sequence: CASSSTDRGYEQFF.

This clonotype showed up just a few times. The chain has TRBV6-2 or TRBV6-3 and TRBJ1-1; the match to TRBD1 covers 10 bases. Per the germline V gene, CDR1 is MNHEY and CDR2 is SVGEGT. V lost 2 bases to trimming and J lost 5 bases; unmatched junction nucleotides: 5. The CDR3 totals 15 residues. CDR3 in DNA: TGTGCCAGCAGTTACCCTCCGGACAGGGGGACTGAAGCTTTCTTT. Residues: CASSYPPDRGTEAFF.

The chain links TRBV20-1 to TRBJ2-7; possibly TRBD2 for D (7 bases). Germline V gives CDR1 DFQATT, CDR2 SNEGSKA (reference sequence). This CDR3 has 13 amino acids. Trimming cost V 5 bases and J 4 bases, with 15 bases left between them. This chain's CDR3 is CSAPWGGQYEQYF. The DNA of the CDR3 is TGCAGTGCTCCATGGGGGGGCCAGTACGAGCAGTACTTC.

This clonotype came up a few times. The gene calls are TRBV6-5 and TRBJ1-3, with 10 positions matching TRBD1. Germline CDR1 MNHEY, CDR2 SVGAGI. The ends lost 2 bases at V and 1 base at J; junction bases unmatched: 5. The CDR3 spans 17 residues. CDR3 loop: CASSYDGTGASGNTIYF. The CDR3 bases are TGTGCCAGCAGTTACGACGGGACAGGGGCTTCTGGAAACACCATATATTTT.

The chain combines TRBV14 with TRBJ2-1, with unresolved D. CDR3 size: 14 residues. Between the trimmed V and J ends, which lost 4 bases and 0 bases, there was a span of 7 bases. CDR1 and CDR2 from the germline V gene are SGHDN and FVKESK. CDR3: CASSPDTSYNEQFF. In nucleotides, the CDR3 is TGTGCCAGCAGCCCCGACACCTCCTACAATGAGCAGTTCTTC.

The chain joins TRBV6-1 to TRBJ2-7, with TRBD1 matching 7 bases. Germline lookup yields CDR1 MNHNS and CDR2 SASEGT. V dropped 6 bases and J dropped 3; count of bases not matched to a gene: 14. The CDR3 consists of 16 residues. For the CDR3, the DNA is TGTGCCAGCAGGTCCCAAGGATACAGGGGAAGCTACGAGCAGTACTTC. Translating it yields CASRSQGYRGSYEQYF.

Comments on this clonotype: Being one base from a much bigger clone, this may be a read error. This chain links TRBV25-1 with TRBJ1-4; D gene ambiguous. In germline, CDR1 is MGHDK, CDR2 SYGVNS. The length of the CDR3 is 15 residues. Trimming left V 2 bases short and J 8 bases short, with 15 bases between. CDR3 sequence (DNA): TGTGCCAGCAGTGAACAGTATATGGCGGACGAAAAACTGTTTTTT. Its translation: CASSEQYMADEKLFF.

CDR3 in DNA: TGTGCCAGTAGCCAGGGTGACGCGGGGATGGAGTACTTC. This translates into CASSQGDAGMEYF. The V and J genes are TRBV19 and TRBJ2-7; tentatively, D is TRBD2 (6 bases). Germline lookup yields CDR1 LNHDA and CDR2 SQIVND (reference sequence). The CDR3 has 13 amino acids. V was clipped by 6 bases and J by 11 bases, with 20 bases between them.

This clonotype was counted at least ten times. V usage is TRBV7-2 and J usage is TRBJ2-5, with a tentative D call TRBD1 (6 bases). The CDR3 is 15 amino acids. Germline CDR1 SGHTA, CDR2 FQGNSA. The ends were cut back, 5 bases at V and 2 bases at J, with 15 bases in the middle. In nucleotides, the CDR3 is TGTGCCAGCAGCCCGACCAGGACAGTTCAAGAGACCCAGTACTTC. This encodes CASSPTRTVQETQYF.

Ten or more counts support this clonotype. J is TRBJ2-3 and V is TRBV7-2; D is uncertain. From germline, CDR1 is SGHTA and CDR2 FQGNSA. The CDR3 sequence is 15 residues long. With 1 base removed from V and 2 bases from J, the gap between germline ends came to 10 bases. CDR3 nucleotide sequence: TGTGCCAGCAGCTTAGGGGGATACCTCACAGATACGCAGTATTTT. Translated: CASSLGGYLTDTQYF.

This clonotype occurred many times. The gene calls are TRBV7-9 and TRBJ2-1, with a possible D match to TRBD1 (6 bases). Germline lookup yields CDR1 SEHNR and CDR2 FQNEAQ (reference sequence). CDR3 length equals 14 residues. Trimming pared 5 bases from V and 3 bases from J, leaving 11 bases between. CDR3 bases: TGTGCCAGCAGCCCAAGGGACAACTACAATGAGCAGTTCTTC. Translating it yields CASSPRDNYNEQFF.

A word on this clonotype: One base away lies a much larger clone, so this may be a sequencing read error. The V call is TRBV7-4, the J call TRBJ2-5, with a weak D call TRBD2 (6 bases). Germline CDR1 SGHVT, CDR2 SQSDAQ. The CDR3 is 13 residues long. DNA of the CDR3: TGTGTCAGCAGCGAAGCGGGCCACGAGACCCAGTACTTC. Protein sequence: CVSSEAGHETQYF.

Many counts were recorded for this clonotype. V is TRBV6-2 or TRBV6-3 and J is TRBJ2-3, with D perhaps matching TRBD2 (6 bases). This CDR3 comprises 17 residues. Trimming removed 0 bases at V and 3 bases at J, with 16 bases between. The germline V gene has CDR1 MNHEY and CDR2 SVGEGT. The CDR3, as DNA: TGTGCCAGCAGTTACTCCCGGGACTTAAGGCGGACAGATACGCAGTATTTT. Amino acids: CASSYSRDLRRTDTQYF.

The gene calls are TRBV7-9 and TRBJ2-1; 8 positions agree with TRBD2. Germline V lookup: CDR1 SEHNR, CDR2 FQNEAQ (reference sequence). The CDR3 has 15 amino acids. Losses at the gene ends were 5 bases for V and 2 bases for J; bases not matched to a gene: 5. The chain's CDR3 is CASSASGGAYNEQFF. In nucleotides, the CDR3 is TGTGCCAGCAGCGCCAGCGGGGGCGCCTACAATGAGCAGTTCTTC.

The CDR3 spells CASSQVSGGEYRAKNIQYF. CDR3 coding DNA: TGTGCCAGCAGCCAAGTGTCAGGGGGCGAATACAGAGCCAAAAACATTCAGTACTTC. This chain links TRBV14 with TRBJ2-4; 8 nucleotides agree with TRBD1. Per germline, CDR1 SGHDN and CDR2 FVKESK. The CDR3 has 19 amino acids. Unmatched junction bases numbered 11, after V lost 1 base and J lost 0 bases. The complete variable domain, with remaining parts taken from reference TRBV14 and TRBJ2-4, reads EAGVTQFPSHSVIEKGQTVTLRCDPISGHDNLYWYRRVMGKEIKFLLHFVKESKQDESGMPNNRFLAERTGGTYSTLKVQPAELEDSGVYFCASSQVSGGEYRAKNIQYFGAGTRLSVL.

This clonotype has only a few counts. V usage is TRBV12-3 or TRBV12-4 and J usage is TRBJ2-3; D is perhaps TRBD1 or TRBD2 (5 bases each). Trimming took 6 bases from V and 2 from J, leaving 15 bases between them. This CDR3 comprises 15 residues. In DNA form, the CDR3 reads TGTGCCAGCAGCCTGGCCACGGGGCTCACAGATACGCAGTATTTT. Translation gives CASSLATGLTDTQYF.

In this sample, this clonotype turned up a few times. V is TRBV20-1 and J is TRBJ2-1, with 7 bases fitting TRBD2. The germline CDR1 and CDR2 sequences are DFQATT and SNEGSKA (reference sequence). The CDR3 totals 15 residues. Unmatched junction bases numbered 2, after V lost 0 bases and J lost 0 bases. The CDR3 spells CSAREGRASYNEQFF. The CDR3 nucleotides are TGCAGTGCTAGAGAAGGGAGGGCCTCCTACAATGAGCAGTTCTTC.

Comment on this clonotype: With a much larger clone just one base away, this may be a read error. The V and J genes are TRBV28 and TRBJ1-1, with D perhaps TRBD1 (5 bases). V was cut by 4 bases and J by 4 bases, with 16 bases left in between. The CDR3 covers 15 residues. Germline V gives CDR1 MDHEN, CDR2 SYDVKM. The CDR3 DNA follows: TGTGCCAGCAGTTCAGGTGGGGGTGGTGTCACTGAAGCTTTCTTT. Protein: CASSSGGGGVTEAFF.

This chain joins TRBV6-5 and TRBJ2-7; weak D call: TRBD2 (6 bases). The CDR3 runs to 12 residues. Between the trimmed V and J ends, which lost 3 bases and 7 bases, there was a span of 10 bases. Germline V gene sequence: CDR1 MNHEY, CDR2 SVGAGI. CDR3 bases: TGTGCCAGCAGTTATCTCGGAGGGGAGCAGTACGTC. Amino acid sequence: CASSYLGGEQYV.

CDR3 sequence: CASSFSQGAYNEQFF. The DNA of the CDR3 is TGTGCCAGCAGTTTTTCACAGGGGGCGTACAATGAGCAGTTCTTC. The chain links TRBV28 to TRBJ2-1; 9 bases agree with TRBD1. Germline V gene lookup returns CDR1 MDHEN and CDR2 SYDVKM. This CDR3 has 15 residues. V lost 3 bases, J lost 4 bases, and 4 bases stayed unmatched.

In its sample, this clonotype was seen many times. The V gene is TRBV7-8, the J gene TRBJ1-5; D gene unclear. Germline CDR1 and CDR2: SGHVS and FQNEAQ. V was cut by 6 bases and J by 0 bases, with 12 bases left in between. The CDR3 runs 15 residues. The CDR3 DNA is TGTGCCAGCAGACTTTCATCTTATAGCAATCAGCCCCAGCATTTT. This sequence encodes CASRLSSYSNQPQHF.

The chain recombines TRBV5-6 with TRBJ2-7; D is unclear. In germline, CDR1 is SGHDT, CDR2 YYEEEE. The CDR3 runs 13 residues. V was clipped by 4 bases and J by 2 bases, with 10 bases between them. CDR3 residues: CASSAQVAYEQYV. The DNA of the CDR3 is TGTGCCAGCAGCGCTCAAGTCGCCTACGAGCAGTACGTC.

This clonotype was detected many times. The rearrangement uses TRBV7-6 and TRBJ2-3, with D maybe TRBD1 (5 bases). Trimming took off 0 bases at V and 5 bases at J, with 12 bases between the two ends. The germline V gene has CDR1 SGHVS and CDR2 FNYEAQ. CDR3 length: 15 residues. The CDR3 sequence: CASSLAGYQGDTQYF. The CDR3 coding sequence is TGTGCCAGCAGCTTAGCGGGATACCAGGGAGATACGCAGTATTTT.